The rows below give T cell receptor beta chains drawn from one sample of a study of preoperative IRX-2 immunotherapy in early breast cancer. The data were produced by immunoSEQ multiplex PCR, yet TCRdb's version contains in-frame clones alone and is incomplete. The sample carries around 25,000 clones, roughly four fifths recorded once. The sequencing used lymph node tissue, collected after IRX-2 immunotherapy. The receptor source for this set is a human donor with breast cancer. Both conserved end residues are trimmed from each CDR3. The order of the fields is V gene, J gene, CDR3 protein.

v_gene: TRBV28; j_gene: TRBJ1-2; CDR3aa: ASTLPGRDNYGYT
v_gene: TRBV29-1; j_gene: TRBJ2-3; CDR3aa: SVPAGGSSDTQY
v_gene: TRBV11-3; j_gene: TRBJ2-3; CDR3aa: ASSSLAAGGTDTQY
v_gene: TRBV29-1; j_gene: TRBJ1-4; CDR3aa: SVRQAINEKLF
v_gene: TRBV6-8; j_gene: TRBJ2-4; CDR3aa: ASTNPRQGLAKNIQY
v_gene: TRBV6-4; j_gene: TRBJ2-7; CDR3aa: ASSYSMGSYEQY
v_gene: TRBV5-1; j_gene: TRBJ1-1; CDR3aa: ASRSGLSNTEAF
v_gene: TRBV6-8; j_gene: TRBJ2-1; CDR3aa: ASSYPTRGEQF
v_gene: TRBV7-1; j_gene: TRBJ1-1; CDR3aa: ASSQDPGVNTEAF
v_gene: TRBV11-3; j_gene: TRBJ1-5; CDR3aa: ASSLGQFNQPQH
v_gene: TRBV30; j_gene: TRBJ2-7; CDR3aa: AWSRGTFGEQY
v_gene: TRBV28; j_gene: TRBJ1-2; CDR3aa: ASSSAQVAGPYGYT
v_gene: TRBV10-2; j_gene: TRBJ1-3; CDR3aa: ASSWDLTGGNTIY
v_gene: TRBV6-9; j_gene: TRBJ2-7; CDR3aa: ASREGLVAHEQY
v_gene: TRBV5-1; j_gene: TRBJ2-1; CDR3aa: ASSLGVADNEQF
v_gene: TRBV18; j_gene: TRBJ2-7; CDR3aa: ASSTTGQTYEQY
v_gene: TRBV11-3; j_gene: TRBJ1-1; CDR3aa: ASSPGYSKHTEAF
v_gene: TRBV19; j_gene: TRBJ2-1; CDR3aa: ASSIVFVSSYNEQF
v_gene: TRBV11-3; j_gene: TRBJ2-7; CDR3aa: ASSASTPGQGFYEQY
v_gene: TRBV19; j_gene: TRBJ2-7; CDR3aa: ASSVQGKGEQY
v_gene: TRBV6-8; j_gene: TRBJ1-5; CDR3aa: ASTILAGRNNQPQH
v_gene: TRBV6-8; j_gene: TRBJ2-1; CDR3aa: AGQLAYSSYNEQF
v_gene: TRBV28; j_gene: TRBJ2-7; CDR3aa: ASRTDRDSYEQY
v_gene: TRBV5-1; j_gene: TRBJ1-1; CDR3aa: ASSFIGADTEAF
v_gene: TRBV30; j_gene: TRBJ1-4; CDR3aa: AWSENSATNEKLF
v_gene: TRBV19; j_gene: TRBJ2-2; CDR3aa: ASSRQTGGNTGELF
v_gene: TRBV28; j_gene: TRBJ1-1; CDR3aa: ASSTSKGGTEAF
v_gene: TRBV7-7; j_gene: TRBJ2-1; CDR3aa: ASSLEGSGTYNEQF
v_gene: TRBV29-1; j_gene: TRBJ2-1; CDR3aa: SARVRAGADNEQF
v_gene: TRBV6-8; j_gene: TRBJ1-5; CDR3aa: ASSYARNQPQH
v_gene: TRBV11-3; j_gene: TRBJ1-1; CDR3aa: ASKVPGENTEAF
v_gene: TRBV6-8; j_gene: TRBJ1-1; CDR3aa: AIGNRGGYTEAF
v_gene: TRBV7-7; j_gene: TRBJ1-1; CDR3aa: ASSSRTDMNTEAF
v_gene: TRBV7-4; j_gene: TRBJ2-5; CDR3aa: ASSSTTREETQY
v_gene: TRBV19; j_gene: TRBJ1-2; CDR3aa: ASHGPVNYGYT
v_gene: TRBV19; j_gene: TRBJ2-7; CDR3aa: ASSLGLAGAEQY
v_gene: TRBV5-1; j_gene: TRBJ2-7; CDR3aa: ASSTRTSGRANNEQY
v_gene: TRBV6-8; j_gene: TRBJ2-2; CDR3aa: ASRPGTRRSYRTGELF
v_gene: TRBV5-1; j_gene: TRBJ1-4; CDR3aa: ASSRSPTNEKLF
v_gene: TRBV19; j_gene: TRBJ1-1; CDR3aa: ASVKDRLNTEAF
v_gene: TRBV7-1; j_gene: TRBJ2-1; CDR3aa: ASSLVAGVLYEQF
v_gene: TRBV10-2; j_gene: TRBJ2-2; CDR3aa: ASTTLRDRGSTGELF